The entry below describes one T cell receptor beta chain. This clonotype was detected ten times or more. Its cognate antigen has yet to be identified. One base away there is no much larger clone; base qualities are not given. The sample comes from a study of CD8 T cells in ankylosing spondylitis (dated by TCRdb to 2017 to 2019). In the study overall: The study set out to find disease-linked TCR variants by profiling T cell receptor beta repertoires in ankylosing spondylitis patients and healthy donors. The whole study cohort included roughly 110 healthy donors and roughly 24 ankylosing spondylitis patients. Samples of peripheral blood were taken, and for ankylosing spondylitis patients, synovial fluid was collected as well. Paper-wide results and their limitations: Some motif variants had previously been reported in the synovial fluid and blood of reactive arthritis patients, which suggests shared mechanisms of disease initiation. In peripheral blood, the disease-linked clones were found at relatively low frequencies and had a CD8+ phenotype. According to the report, matched synovial fluid samples from ankylosing spondylitis patients were significantly enriched for the disease-linked clones. A TCR beta motif of about 8 highly homologous amino acid variants appeared characteristic of blood from ankylosing spondylitis patients.

The CDR3 sequence holds 15 residues, the cysteine and phenylalanine included. Kept here is only the CDR3 DNA, which spans 45 bases and is read in frame from base 1. In the germline V gene (reference sequence), CDR1 corresponds to DFQATT and CDR2 to SNEGSKA. Trimming costs V 1 base and J 8 bases, and their ends lie 18 bases apart. Sequenced on an Illumina HiSeq 2500. Quantitative 5'-RACE with molecular barcodes was used to prepare TCR beta libraries. The paper's data handling went like this. To identify disease-linked TCR variants, a new computational method was used, one built on a probabilistic model of VDJ rearrangement. Clones were called with MiXCR by TCRdb after fastp trimmed the public reads at Q25, and only in-frame beta chains were retained. Merged by CDR3 protein, the rows form single entries marked with the most common genes and DNA. TCRdb's processing, not the authors', yielded these V and J calls. Present in this sample are under 300,000 distinct CDR3 sequences, around 10% of which were seen just once. Jointly, the top ten make up less than 7% of the sample.

The rearrangement joined TRBV20-1 to TRBJ2-1, with an unclear D gene assignment. Sequenced input: blood, either unsorted or a sorted T cell fraction (not recorded which). This clonotype was sampled from a male donor with ankylosing spondylitis or in good health (not recorded which). The nucleotides are TGCAGTGCTAGAGGTGCCGATCTAACTGGTGATGAGCAGTTCTTC. Its amino acids are CSARGADLTGDEQFF.